This TCR beta chain stems from a study of OX40 agonist ivuxolimab in advanced cancers. Across the study: From roughly 20 to 85 years was the age range, with a mean of around 60 years, and 70% to 85% were male. Checkpoint inhibitors had been given previously to approximately 40% of patients.

With respect to this clone: Its antigen remains unknown.

Broader study findings: The antigen specificity of the peripheral T cells (those that were expanded) was not determined. CD8+ T cells showed, on average, more clonal expansion than CD4+ cells.

Measured with immunoSEQ multiplex PCR; TCRdb has only the in-frame clones, and not every one. The sample lists tens of thousands of clones, about 86% seen once, with roughly 13% in the top ten. This sequence was found in an adult with an advanced solid tumor such as melanoma, head and neck, liver or kidney cancer. The input for sequencing was CD4+ or CD8+ T cells sorted from blood, taken in a trial of the OX40 agonist ivuxolimab.

The CDR3 protein is CASSLGHGTGHLNEQFF. CDR3 sequence (DNA): TGCGCCAGCAGCTTGGGCCACGGGACAGGGCACCTCAATGAGCAGTTCTTC. The V and J genes are TRBV5-1 and TRBJ2-1; 9 bases are a match to TRBD1. The ends lost 0 bases at V and 6 bases at J; junction bases unmatched: 10. This CDR3 comprises 17 residues. Looked up from germline, CDR1 is SGHRS and CDR2 is YFSETQ.